This T cell receptor (beta chain) emerged from a study of shared clonotypes between healthy human individuals (dated by TCRdb to about 2020). Context from the whole study: Three men and a couple of women, aged 18 to 49 years, made up the cohort. Per donor, three plates each were used for CD4 naive and CD4 memory, two for CD8 naive, and one for CD8 memory. The study deeply sequenced blood TCR repertoires of roughly five healthy adults to estimate repertoire size and the extent of clonotype sharing between individuals. Different laboratories and diverse techniques were used to prepare libraries and sequence TCR repertoires, to increase sequencing depth and limit assay-specific biases. Between about 0.9 and 10 billion PBMCs per donor were obtained by leukapheresis.

As concerns this clone: Its antigen remains unidentified. Qualities for individual bases were not recorded, and no much larger clone is one base off.

The donors were healthy, HIV-negative adults who had no recently reported acute infections or vaccinations. Every donor was a Caucasian adult living in Nashville, Tennessee, USA. The CD8 memory samples were a combination of magnetically selected CD45RO+ cells and CCR7-negative CD45RA+ effector memory (TemRA) cells. Blood was obtained by leukapheresis, after which PBMCs were separated by Ficoll-Histopaque density gradient centrifugation and cryopreserved in liquid nitrogen vapor phase. Analytical flow cytometry was used to check the purity and quantity of every magnetically sorted T cell population. Genomic DNA was isolated from each sorted fraction and quantified by UV absorbance on a Nanodrop 2000c. The full study reports these points: Only blood was sampled, and tissue TCR repertoires likely differ from those in blood. Pairwise subsampling indicated that sequencing depth was expected to affect the degree of clonotype sharing among donors. The genetic and exposure-history diversity represented was limited by the small number of donors. About 5% of naive CD4, 3.5% of naive CD8, about 2.1% of memory CD4, and approximately 0.4% of memory CD8 clonotypes were shared across a handful of donors. Compared with non-shared clonotypes, clonotypes shared by all four sorted-subset donors had higher generation probabilities. Larger estimated clonotype richness was generally found for naive subsets than for memory subsets. Even with the large sequencing depth, rarefaction of the sorted-subset datasets indicated that sequencing was incomplete.

At the junction V is shortened by 2 bases and J by 3 bases, with 8 bases in between. The CDR3 contains 13 residues, cysteine and phenylalanine counted. Just CDR3 DNA is preserved here, 39 bases in frame from base 1. From the germline V gene, CDR1 is MNHEY and CDR2 is SVGAGI. Using the deep immunoSEQ assay, TCR CDR3 regions were amplified from genomic DNA by multiplex PCR. Extracted genomic DNA from each cell subset was spread evenly across all wells of several immunoSEQ 96-well plates, with each plate serving as a replicate. For sorted subsets, roughly 190 ng of genomic DNA, equivalent to 25,000 to 35,000 T cell genomes, went into each replicate PCR. Purified libraries were quantified with a Qubit 3.0 fluorometer, sized on a Bioanalyzer 2100, and re-quantified with the KAPA Library Quantification kit. Every immunoSEQ 96-well plate was sequenced on a separate single-read 150-cycle Illumina NextSeq 550 flow cell. Under the source paper's analysis protocol: Because only junctional sequences without quality scores were contained in the immunoSEQ output, filtering matching that applied to full-length reads could not be performed. To assign V/J genes and CDR3, sequences were annotated using PyIR, a Python wrapper for IgBLAST v1.9, with IMGT germline references. Reads were filtered out if the reads had weak V/J assignments (E-value above 1e-6), no CDR3, stop codons, out-of-frame junctions, or ambiguous translated residues. V3J clonotypes were defined as sequences sharing an identical inferred V gene, J gene, and CDR3 amino acid sequence. Percentage overlap between repertoires was calculated by dividing the number of shared unique clonotypes by the size of the smaller repertoire. Three approaches were used to assess repertoire richness: RTK rarefaction, the Chao1 estimator, and Recon v2.1 estimates of unobserved clonotypes. OLGA was used to compute generation probabilities for all TCRbeta clonotypes that the gDNA method yielded from a handful of donors. TCRdb obtained this table from immuneACCESS and retained in-frame rearrangements with V and J assigned. These tables miss some clones; where compared with another copy, unresolved V genes account for less than half of the shortfall, and the remainder is unexplained. V, J and clone size were drawn from that table, and D and trimming were deduced from the DNA. The sample contains about 110,000 clones, approximately 70% of them found a single time. The leading ten clones occupy over 20% of the sample.

Sequenced: memory CD8+ T cells sorted from blood. This sample's cell subset or site label indicates: CD45RO+ cells pooled with CCR7-negative TemRA cells. This TCR derives from a woman aged 25 to 45 in good health. Recombination linked TRBV6-5 to TRBJ2-7; the D call is possibly TRBD1 or TRBD2, each sharing 5 bases. The CDR3 region: CASSYGDGYEQYF. The DNA sequence reads TGTGCCAGCAGTTACGGGGACGGCTACGAGCAGTACTTC.